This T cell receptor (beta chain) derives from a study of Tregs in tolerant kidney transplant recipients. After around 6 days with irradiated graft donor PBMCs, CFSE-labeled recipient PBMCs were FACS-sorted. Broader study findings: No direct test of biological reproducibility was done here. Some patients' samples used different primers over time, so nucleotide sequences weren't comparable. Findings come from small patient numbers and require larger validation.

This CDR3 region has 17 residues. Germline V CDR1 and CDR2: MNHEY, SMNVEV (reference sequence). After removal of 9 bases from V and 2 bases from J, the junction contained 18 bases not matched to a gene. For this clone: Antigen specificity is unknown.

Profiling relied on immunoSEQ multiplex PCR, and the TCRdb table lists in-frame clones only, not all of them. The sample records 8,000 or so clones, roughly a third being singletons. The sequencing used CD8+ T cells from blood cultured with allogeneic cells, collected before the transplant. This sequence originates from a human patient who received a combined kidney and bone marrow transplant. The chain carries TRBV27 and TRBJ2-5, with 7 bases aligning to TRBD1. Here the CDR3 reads CARKTGTEPLTQETQYF. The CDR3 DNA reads TGTGCCAGGAAAACAGGGACAGAACCCCTAACGCAAGAGACCCAGTACTTC.